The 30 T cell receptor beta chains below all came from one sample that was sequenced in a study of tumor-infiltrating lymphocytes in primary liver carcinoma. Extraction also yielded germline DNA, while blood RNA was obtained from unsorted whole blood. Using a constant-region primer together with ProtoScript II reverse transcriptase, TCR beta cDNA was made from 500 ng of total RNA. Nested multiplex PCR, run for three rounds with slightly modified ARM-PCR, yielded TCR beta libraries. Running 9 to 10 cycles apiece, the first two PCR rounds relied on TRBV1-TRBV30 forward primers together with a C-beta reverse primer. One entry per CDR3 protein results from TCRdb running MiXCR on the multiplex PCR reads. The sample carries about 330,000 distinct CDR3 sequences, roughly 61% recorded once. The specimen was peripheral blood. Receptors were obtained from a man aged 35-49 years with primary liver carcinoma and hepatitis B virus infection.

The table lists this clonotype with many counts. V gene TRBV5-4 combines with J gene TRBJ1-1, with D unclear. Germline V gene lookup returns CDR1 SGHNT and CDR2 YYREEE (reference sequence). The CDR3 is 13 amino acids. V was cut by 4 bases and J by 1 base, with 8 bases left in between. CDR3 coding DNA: TGTGCCAGCAGCCCGGACGGGAACACTGAAGCTTTCTTT. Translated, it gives CASSPDGNTEAFF.

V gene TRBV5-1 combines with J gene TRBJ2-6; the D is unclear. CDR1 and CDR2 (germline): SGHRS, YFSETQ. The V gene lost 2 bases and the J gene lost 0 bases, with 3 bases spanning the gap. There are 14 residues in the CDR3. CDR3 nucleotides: TGCGCCAGCAGCTTCGGCTCTGGGGCCAACGTCCTGACTTTC. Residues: CASSFGSGANVLTF.

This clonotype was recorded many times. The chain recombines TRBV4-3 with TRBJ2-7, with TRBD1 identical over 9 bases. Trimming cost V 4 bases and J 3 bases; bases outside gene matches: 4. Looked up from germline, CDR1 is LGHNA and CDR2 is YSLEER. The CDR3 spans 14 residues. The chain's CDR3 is CASSPGQGYYEQYF. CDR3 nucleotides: TGCGCCAGCAGCCCGGGACAGGGTTACTACGAGCAGTACTTC.

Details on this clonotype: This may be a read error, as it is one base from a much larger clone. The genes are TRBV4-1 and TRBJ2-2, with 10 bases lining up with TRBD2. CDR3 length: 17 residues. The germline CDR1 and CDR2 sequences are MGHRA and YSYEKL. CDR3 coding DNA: TGCGCCAGCACCCAAGATCTAGCGGGGGCCCAGGCCGGGGAGCTGTTTTTT. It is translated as CASTQDLAGAQAGELFF.

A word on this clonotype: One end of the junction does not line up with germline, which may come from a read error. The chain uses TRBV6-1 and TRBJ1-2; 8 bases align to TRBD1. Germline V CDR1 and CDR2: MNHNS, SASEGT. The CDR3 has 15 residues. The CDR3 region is CANSEATGELYGYTF. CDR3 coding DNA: TGTGCCAACAGTGAGGCGACAGGGGAGTTGTATGGCTACACCTTC.

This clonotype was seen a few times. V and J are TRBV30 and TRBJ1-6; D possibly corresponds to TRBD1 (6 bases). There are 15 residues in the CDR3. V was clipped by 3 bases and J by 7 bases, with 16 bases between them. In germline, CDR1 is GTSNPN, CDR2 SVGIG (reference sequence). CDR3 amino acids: CAWRTPGGQNSPLHF. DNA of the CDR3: TGTGCCTGGAGAACACCGGGAGGACAGAATTCACCCCTCCACTTT.

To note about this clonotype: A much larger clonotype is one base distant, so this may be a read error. CDR3 sequence (DNA): TGTGCCAGCAGTTTTTCTGGGAACAATGAGGAGTTCTTC. Amino acids: CASSFSGNNEEFF. The V and J genes are TRBV12-3 or TRBV12-4 and TRBJ2-1; D not resolved. The CDR3 length is 13 residues.

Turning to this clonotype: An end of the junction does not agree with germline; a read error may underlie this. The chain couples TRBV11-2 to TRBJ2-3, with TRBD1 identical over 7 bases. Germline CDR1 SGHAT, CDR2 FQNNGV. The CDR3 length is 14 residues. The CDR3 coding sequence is TGTGCCAGCGCCCGGACAGGACTCACAGATACGCGGTATTTT. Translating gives CASARTGLTDTRYF.

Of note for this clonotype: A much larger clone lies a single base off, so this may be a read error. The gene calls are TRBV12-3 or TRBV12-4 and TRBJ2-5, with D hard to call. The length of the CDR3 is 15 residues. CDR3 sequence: CASSWLGPRQEIQYF. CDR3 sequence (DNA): TGTGCCAGCAGCTGGTTGGGTCCAAGGCAAGAGATCCAGTACTTC.

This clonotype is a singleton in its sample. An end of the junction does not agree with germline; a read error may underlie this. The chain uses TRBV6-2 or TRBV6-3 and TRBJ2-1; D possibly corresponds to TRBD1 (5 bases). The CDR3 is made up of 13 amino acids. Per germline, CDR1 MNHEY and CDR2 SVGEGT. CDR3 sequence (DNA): TGTGCCAGCAGTTCATATCAGGGCAATGAGCAGTTCTTT. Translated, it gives CASSSYQGNEQFF.

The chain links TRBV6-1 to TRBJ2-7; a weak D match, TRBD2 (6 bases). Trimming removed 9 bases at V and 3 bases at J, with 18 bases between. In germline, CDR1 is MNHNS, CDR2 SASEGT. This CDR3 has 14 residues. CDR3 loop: CASLTRNGGYEQYF. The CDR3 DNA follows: TGTGCCAGTCTCACCCGGAACGGGGGCTACGAGCAGTACTTC.

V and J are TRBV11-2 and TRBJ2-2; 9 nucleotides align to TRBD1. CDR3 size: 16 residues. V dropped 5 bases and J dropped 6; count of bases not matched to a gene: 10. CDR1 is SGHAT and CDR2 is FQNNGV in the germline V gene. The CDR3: CASSEPPGQGSGELFF. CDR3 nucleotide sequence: TGTGCCAGCAGCGAGCCCCCGGGACAGGGTTCCGGGGAGCTGTTTTTT.

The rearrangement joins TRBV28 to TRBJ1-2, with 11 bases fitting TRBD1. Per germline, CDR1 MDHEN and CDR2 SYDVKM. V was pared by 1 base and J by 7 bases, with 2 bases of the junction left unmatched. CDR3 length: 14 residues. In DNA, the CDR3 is TGTGCCAGCAGTTTATTCGGGACAGGGGGTGGCTACACCTTC. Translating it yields CASSLFGTGGGYTF.

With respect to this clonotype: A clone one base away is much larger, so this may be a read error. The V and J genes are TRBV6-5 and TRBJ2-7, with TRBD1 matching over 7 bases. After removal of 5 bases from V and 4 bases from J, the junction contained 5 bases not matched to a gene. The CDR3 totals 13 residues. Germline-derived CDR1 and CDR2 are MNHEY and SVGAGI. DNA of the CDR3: TGTGCCAGCAGTCACGGACAGGAATACGAGCAGTACTTC. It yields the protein CASSHGQEYEQYF.

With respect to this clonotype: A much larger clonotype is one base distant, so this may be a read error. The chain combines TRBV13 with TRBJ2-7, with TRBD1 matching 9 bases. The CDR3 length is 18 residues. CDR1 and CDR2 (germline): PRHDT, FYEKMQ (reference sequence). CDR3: CASSLGYGRTGASYGQYF. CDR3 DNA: TGTGCCAGCAGCTTAGGGTATGGTCGGACAGGGGCTTCATACGGGCAGTACTTC.

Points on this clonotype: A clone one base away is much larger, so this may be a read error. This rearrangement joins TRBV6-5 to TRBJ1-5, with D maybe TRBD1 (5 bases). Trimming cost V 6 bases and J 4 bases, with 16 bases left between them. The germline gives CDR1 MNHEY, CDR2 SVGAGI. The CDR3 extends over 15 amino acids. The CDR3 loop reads CASSPTQGGNQPQHF. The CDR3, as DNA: TGTGCCAGCAGCCCCACCCAGGGAGGTAATCAGCCCCAGCATTTT.

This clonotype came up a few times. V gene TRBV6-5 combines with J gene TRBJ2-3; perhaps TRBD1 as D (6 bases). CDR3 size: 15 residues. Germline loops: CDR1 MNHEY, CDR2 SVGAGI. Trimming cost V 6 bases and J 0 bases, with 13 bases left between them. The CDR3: CASRPGTSSTDTQYF. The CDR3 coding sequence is TGTGCCAGCAGGCCCGGGACATCTAGCACAGATACGCAGTATTTT.

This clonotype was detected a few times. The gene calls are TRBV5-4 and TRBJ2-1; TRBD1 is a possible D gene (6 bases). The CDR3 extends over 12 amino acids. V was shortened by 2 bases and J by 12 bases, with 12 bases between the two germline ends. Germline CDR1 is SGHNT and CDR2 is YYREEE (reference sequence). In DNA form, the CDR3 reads TGTGCCAGCAGCTTCGGACAGTCTGGGCAGTTCTTC. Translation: CASSFGQSGQFF. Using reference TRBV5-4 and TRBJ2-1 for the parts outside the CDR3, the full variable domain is ETGVTQSPTHLIKTRGQQVTLRCSSQSGHNTVSWYQQALGQGPQFIFQYYREEENGRGNFPPRFSGLQFPNYSSELNVNALELDDSALYLCASSFGQSGQFFGPGTRLTVL.

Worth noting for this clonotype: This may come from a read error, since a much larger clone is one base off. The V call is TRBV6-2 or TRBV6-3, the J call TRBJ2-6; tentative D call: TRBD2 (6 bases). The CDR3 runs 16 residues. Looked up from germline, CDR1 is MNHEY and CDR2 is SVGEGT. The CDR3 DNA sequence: TGTGTCAGCAGCCCGGGACTCCTAACCGGGGCCAACGTCCTGACTTTC. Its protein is CVSSPGLLTGANVLTF.

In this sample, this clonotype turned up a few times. The CDR3 nucleotides read TGTGCCAGCAGGCGGGGGGGTTCTTATTCTGAAGCTTTCTTT. Its protein is CASRRGGSYSEAFF. The chain links TRBV5-4 to TRBJ1-1, with D maybe TRBD1 (5 bases). Trimming left V 5 bases short and J 6 bases short, with 17 bases between. Per the germline V gene, CDR1 is SGHNT and CDR2 is YYREEE (reference sequence). This CDR3 comprises 14 residues.

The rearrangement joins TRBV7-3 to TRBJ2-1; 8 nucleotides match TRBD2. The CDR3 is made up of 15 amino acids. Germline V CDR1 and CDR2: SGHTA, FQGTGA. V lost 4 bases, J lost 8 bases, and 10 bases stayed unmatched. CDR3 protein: CASSSQGLEGDEQFF. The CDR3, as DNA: TGTGCCAGCAGCTCACAGGGACTAGAGGGGGATGAGCAGTTCTTC.

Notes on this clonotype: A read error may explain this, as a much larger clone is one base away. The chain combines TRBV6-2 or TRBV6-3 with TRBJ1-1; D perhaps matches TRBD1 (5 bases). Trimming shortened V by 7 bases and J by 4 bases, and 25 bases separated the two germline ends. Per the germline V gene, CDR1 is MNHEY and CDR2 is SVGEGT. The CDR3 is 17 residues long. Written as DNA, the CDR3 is TGTGCCAGCACTGCCCGGTGGGGCGACGGGGTGAGCACTGAAGCTTTCTTT. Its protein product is CASTARWGDGVSTEAFF.

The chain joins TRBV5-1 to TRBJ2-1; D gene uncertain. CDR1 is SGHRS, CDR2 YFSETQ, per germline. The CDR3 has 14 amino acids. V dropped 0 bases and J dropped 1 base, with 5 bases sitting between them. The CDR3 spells CASSLGASYNEQFF. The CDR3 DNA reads TGCGCCAGCAGCTTGGGTGCATCCTACAATGAGCAGTTCTTC.

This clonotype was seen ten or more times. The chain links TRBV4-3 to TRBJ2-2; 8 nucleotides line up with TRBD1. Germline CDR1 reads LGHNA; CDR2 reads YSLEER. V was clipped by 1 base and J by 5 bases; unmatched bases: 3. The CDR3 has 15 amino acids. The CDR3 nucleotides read TGCGCCAGCAGCCAAGCCGGACAGGGAACCGGGGAGCTGTTTTTT. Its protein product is CASSQAGQGTGELFF.

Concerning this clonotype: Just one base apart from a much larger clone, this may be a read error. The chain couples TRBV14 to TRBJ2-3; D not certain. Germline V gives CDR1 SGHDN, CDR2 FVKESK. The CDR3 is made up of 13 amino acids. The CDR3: CVSSQDRKDTQYF. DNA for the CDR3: TGTGTCAGCAGCCAAGATCGAAAAGATACGCAGTATTTT. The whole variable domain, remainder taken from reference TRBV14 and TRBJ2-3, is EAGVTQFPSHSVIEKGQTVTLRCDPISGHDNLYWYRRVMGKEIKFLLHFVKESKQDESGMPNNRFLAERTGGTYSTLKVQPAELEDSGVYFCVSSQDRKDTQYFGPGTRLTVL.

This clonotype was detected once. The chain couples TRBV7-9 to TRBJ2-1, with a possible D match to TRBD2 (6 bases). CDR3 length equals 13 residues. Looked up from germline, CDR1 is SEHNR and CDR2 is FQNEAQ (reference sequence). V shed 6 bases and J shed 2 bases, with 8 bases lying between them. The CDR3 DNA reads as TGTGCCAGCAGAGCTAGCGCCTACAATGAGCAGTTCTTC. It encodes CASRASAYNEQFF.

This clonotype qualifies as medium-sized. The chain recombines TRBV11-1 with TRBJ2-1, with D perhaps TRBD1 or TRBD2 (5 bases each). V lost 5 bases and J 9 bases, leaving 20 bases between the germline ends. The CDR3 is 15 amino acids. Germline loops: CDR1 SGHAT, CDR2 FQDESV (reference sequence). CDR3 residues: CASSNLGVGDGEQFF. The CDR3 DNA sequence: TGTGCCAGCAGCAACCTCGGGGTGGGGGATGGTGAGCAGTTCTTC.

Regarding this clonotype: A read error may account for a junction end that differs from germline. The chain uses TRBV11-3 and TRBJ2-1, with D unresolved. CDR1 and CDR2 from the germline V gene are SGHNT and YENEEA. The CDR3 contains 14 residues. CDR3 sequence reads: CVSSLARFYNEQFF. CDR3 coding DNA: TGTGTCAGCAGCTTAGCCAGATTTTATAATGAGCAGTTCTTC.

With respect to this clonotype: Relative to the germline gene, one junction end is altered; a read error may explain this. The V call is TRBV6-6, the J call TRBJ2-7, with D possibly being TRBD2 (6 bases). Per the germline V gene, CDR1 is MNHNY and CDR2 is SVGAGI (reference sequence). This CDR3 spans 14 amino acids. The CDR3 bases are TGTACCAGCAGCACCGGGACTGTAGGATACGAGCAGTACTTC. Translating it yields CTSSTGTVGYEQYF.

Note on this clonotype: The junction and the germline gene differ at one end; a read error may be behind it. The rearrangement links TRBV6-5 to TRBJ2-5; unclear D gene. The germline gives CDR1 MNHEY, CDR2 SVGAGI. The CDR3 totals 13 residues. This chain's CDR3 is CVSRTGTQETQYF. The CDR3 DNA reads TGTGTCAGCCGGACCGGTACTCAAGAGACCCAGTACTTC.